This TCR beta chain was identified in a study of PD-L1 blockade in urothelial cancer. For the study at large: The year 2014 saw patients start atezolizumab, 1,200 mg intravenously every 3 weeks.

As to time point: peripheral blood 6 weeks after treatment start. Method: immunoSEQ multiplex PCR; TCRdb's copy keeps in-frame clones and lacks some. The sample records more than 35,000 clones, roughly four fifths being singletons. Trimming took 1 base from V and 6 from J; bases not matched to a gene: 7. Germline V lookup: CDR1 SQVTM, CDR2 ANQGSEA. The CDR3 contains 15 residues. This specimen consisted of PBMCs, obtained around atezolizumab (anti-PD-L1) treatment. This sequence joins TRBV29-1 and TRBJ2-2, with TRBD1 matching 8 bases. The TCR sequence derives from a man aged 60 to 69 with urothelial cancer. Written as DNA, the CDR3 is TGCAGCGTTGAAGCAGGGGGCGGTTTCGCCGGGGAGCTGTTTTTT. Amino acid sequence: CSVEAGGGFAGELFF.